These T cell receptor beta chains were read from a single sample in a study of spatial heterogeneity in lung cancer. TCRdb recomputed calls from the 5' RACE reads with MiXCR, one row per CDR3 protein. The profile shows about 87,000 distinct CDR3 sequences, 19% of them singletons. Sequencing used PBMCs, obtained at follow-up. Receptors were obtained from a male donor with early-stage non-small cell lung cancer. Both conserved end residues are part of each CDR3. The D gene is left open where the match is weak. Only some rows state a clone size, as once, few, many or a class for expanded clones.

>TRBV4-1|few|TRBJ2-1|TRBD2
CASSHDWGGRVDNEQFF
TGCGCCAGCAGCCATGATTGGGGCGGGAGAGTGGACAATGAGCAGTTCTTC
>TRBV6-5|.|TRBJ2-5|.
CASSYGAGIIETQYF
TGTGCCAGCAGTTACGGTGCAGGGATAATAGAGACCCAGTACTTC
>TRBV6-6|many|TRBJ2-1|.
CASSTKTGGDYGNEQFF
TGTGCCAGCAGTACAAAGACAGGAGGGGATTACGGGAATGAGCAGTTCTTC
>TRBV19|few|TRBJ2-1|.
CASNPDASSYNEQFF
TGTGCCAGTAACCCGGACGCGAGCTCCTACAATGAGCAGTTCTTC
>TRBV7-7|.|TRBJ2-2|.
CASSSKNTGELFF
TGTGCCAGCAGCTCTAAGAACACCGGGGAGCTGTTTTTT
>TRBV9|.|TRBJ2-5|.
CASSPRWSQETQYF
TGTGCCAGCAGCCCCCGGTGGAGCCAAGAGACCCAGTACTTC
>TRBV6-5|.|TRBJ1-1|.
CASSYSGSFSSEAFF
TGTGCCAGCAGTTACTCGGGCAGTTTTTCGTCTGAAGCTTTCTTT
>TRBV7-9|few|TRBJ1-6|TRBD1
CASSQGASPLHF
TGTGCCAGCAGCCAGGGGGCTTCACCCCTCCACTTT
>TRBV2|few|TRBJ2-5|.
CASSPLRETQYF
TGTGCCAGCAGTCCCCTCCGGGAGACCCAGTACTTC
>TRBV6-2/TRBV6-3|few|TRBJ2-3|TRBD2
CASSYGGTSGGSTDTQYF
TGTGCCAGCAGTTACGGCGGGACTAGCGGGGGGAGCACAGATACGCAGTATTTT
>TRBV7-6|few|TRBJ1-4|.
CASSLDEATNEKLFF
TGTGCCAGCAGCCTTGATGAGGCAACTAATGAAAAACTGTTTTTT
>TRBV6-6|once|TRBJ2-2|TRBD2
CASSQPGTSGSTGELFF
TGTGCCAGCAGTCAGCCCGGGACTAGCGGATCCACCGGGGAGCTGTTTTTT
>TRBV20-1|.|TRBJ1-2|.
CSARDRDTTNYGYTF
TGCAGTGCTAGAGACCGGGACACCACTAACTATGGCTACACCTTC
>TRBV20-1|.|TRBJ1-4|TRBD1
CSASWGTANEKLFF
TGCAGTGCTAGTTGGGGGACAGCTAATGAAAAACTGTTTTTT
>TRBV29-1|few|TRBJ2-2|.
CSAYYTNTGELFF
TGCAGCGCCTATTACACGAACACCGGGGAGCTGTTTTTT
>TRBV19|.|TRBJ2-5|TRBD1
CASSMGQGSYQETQYF
TGTGCCAGTAGTATGGGACAGGGGTCTTACCAAGAGACCCAGTACTTC
>TRBV5-1|few|TRBJ1-1|.
CASSLGTGTPSGTEAFF
TGCGCCAGCAGCCTAGGCACCGGGACACCATCGGGGACTGAAGCTTTCTTT
>TRBV20-1|.|TRBJ2-7|.
CSARDYIGGKTYEQYF
TGCAGTGCTAGAGATTATATTGGCGGAAAAACTTACGAGCAGTACTTC
>TRBV9|.|TRBJ1-2|.
CASSRADPTVGDGYTF
TGTGCCAGCAGCAGGGCAGACCCAACAGTAGGGGATGGCTACACCTTC
>TRBV5-6|.|TRBJ2-3|TRBD1
CASSSGQGWDTQYF
TGTGCCAGCAGCTCCGGACAGGGATGGGATACGCAGTATTTT
>TRBV27|many|TRBJ2-5|TRBD1
CASSPPGQYGETQYF
TGTGCCAGCAGTCCTCCGGGACAGTACGGTGAGACCCAGTACTTC
>TRBV5-1|.|TRBJ1-1|TRBD1
CASSLQGVTEAFF
TGCGCCAGCAGCTTACAGGGGGTGACTGAAGCTTTCTTT
>TRBV11-2|few|TRBJ2-3|.
CASSLGSGGSRDTQYF
TGTGCCAGCAGCTTGGGCAGCGGCGGCTCACGAGATACGCAGTATTTT
>TRBV29-1|.|TRBJ2-5|TRBD1
CSGDRVQETQYF
TGCAGCGGTGACAGGGTGCAAGAGACCCAGTACTTC
>TRBV5-5|.|TRBJ1-1|.
CASSVIVNTEAFF
TGTGCCAGCAGCGTTATCGTGAACACTGAAGCTTTCTTT
>TRBV20-1|.|TRBJ2-1|TRBD2
CSARDIGGGEQFF
TGCAGTGCTAGAGATATAGGCGGGGGTGAGCAGTTCTTC
>TRBV21-1|.|TRBJ2-2|.
CASSLREIANTGELFF
TGTGCCAGCAGCTTACGGGAGATCGCGAACACCGGGGAGCTGTTTTTT
>TRBV2|once|TRBJ2-7|TRBD1
CASNSGQGIAYEQYF
TGTGCCAGCAACTCTGGACAGGGGATAGCCTACGAGCAGTACTTC
>TRBV7-9|few|TRBJ1-1|TRBD1
CASTLQGGNTEAFF
TGTGCCAGCACCCTTCAGGGGGGGAACACTGAAGCTTTCTTT
>TRBV5-1|few|TRBJ2-2|TRBD2
CASSSRTGTSGSGGELFF
TGCGCCAGCAGCTCCCGGACAGGGACTAGCGGGAGCGGCGGGGAGCTGTTTTTT
>TRBV19|few|TRBJ2-1|.
CASSIGRRYNEQFF
TGTGCCAGTAGTATAGGTCGTCGGTACAATGAGCAGTTCTTC
>TRBV24-1|.|TRBJ1-5|.
CATSDLNNQPQHF
TGTGCCACCAGTGATTTGAACAATCAGCCCCAGCATTTT
>TRBV12-5|.|TRBJ2-5|.
CASGLFREETQYF
TGTGCTAGTGGTTTGTTTAGGGAAGAGACCCAGTACTTC
>TRBV7-7|.|TRBJ2-2|.
CASSPMTGIGGELFF
TGTGCCAGCAGCCCCATGACGGGGATAGGCGGGGAGCTGTTTTTT
>TRBV5-1|many|TRBJ2-5|TRBD2
CASSQGLEKETQYF
TGCGCCAGCAGCCAAGGACTAGAAAAAGAGACCCAGTACTTC
>TRBV24-1|.|TRBJ1-3|TRBD1
CATSGGPRQGEAGNTIYF
TGTGCCACCAGTGGAGGCCCACGACAGGGGGAGGCTGGAAACACCATATATTTT
>TRBV12-3/TRBV12-4|.|TRBJ2-7|.
CASSLFGAEQYF
TGTGCCAGCAGTTTGTTCGGCGCCGAGCAGTACTTC
>TRBV6-2/TRBV6-3|few|TRBJ2-3|TRBD2
CASSLRLAGEPDTQYF
TGTGCCAGCAGTTTACGACTAGCGGGAGAACCAGATACGCAGTATTTT
>TRBV12-3/TRBV12-4|.|TRBJ2-2|.
CATSRLPPNTGELFF
TGTGCCACTTCTAGGCTGCCCCCTAACACCGGGGAGCTGTTTTTT